What follows are 2 T cell receptor beta chains derived from one specimen sequenced in a study of STAT3 mutations in large granular lymphocyte leukemia. Study results and caveats: At least one immunodominant TCR beta clonotype appeared in every T-cell large granular lymphocyte leukemia patient.

These receptors lack a known antigen. Libraries were prepared by immunoSEQ multiplex PCR; TCRdb keeps only in-frame clonotypes and omits some of them. Here the sample spans 30,000 to 35,000 clones, around 80% being singletons. Sequenced: peripheral blood mononuclear cells. The source is a woman in her fifties or sixties with T-cell large granular lymphocyte leukemia. Some clones in this sample may be carry-over from other donors' samples.

The chain links TRBV7-9 to TRBJ1-2; D is uncertain. Between the trimmed V and J ends, which lost 5 bases and 4 bases, there was a span of 14 bases. This CDR3 has 14 amino acids. Germline V gene sequence: CDR1 SEHNR, CDR2 FQNEAQ (reference sequence). The CDR3 loop reads CASSLDGRLYGYTF. The CDR3 coding sequence is TGTGCCAGCAGCCTCGACGGACGCCTCTATGGCTACACCTTC. Filled out from reference TRBV7-9 and TRBJ1-2, the complete variable domain reads DTGVSQNPRHKITKRGQNVTFRCDPISEHNRLYWYRQTLGQGPEFLTYFQNEAQLEKSRLLSDRFSAERPKGSFSTLEIQRTEQGDSAMYLCASSLDGRLYGYTFGSGTRLTVV.

A few counts support this clone. V usage is TRBV13 and J usage is TRBJ2-7, with D uncertain. The V and J ends lost 5 bases and 3 bases respectively, with 11 bases between them. The CDR3 loop spans 13 amino acids. From germline, CDR1 is PRHDT and CDR2 FYEKMQ (reference sequence). For the CDR3, the DNA is TGTGCCAGCAGCCGATTTCCGATCTACGAGCAGTACTTC. Translated: CASSRFPIYEQYF.